This T cell receptor (beta chain) emerged from a study of cytomegalovirus exposure and HLA in healthy donors. This clone was recorded a few times. Sequencing used immunoSEQ multiplex PCR; TCRdb keeps in-frame clones, though not all of them. The sample holds around 150,000 clones; roughly 96% are singletons and the top ten take about 0.94%. The sample consisted of PBMCs. This clonotype was obtained from a woman between 18 and 30 years old in good health and CMV-seronegative.

CDR3 DNA sequence: TGTGCCAGCTCACCACCGGGCCAGGGCATTAGCAATGAGCAGTTCTTC. It is translated as CASSPPGQGISNEQFF. This rearrangement joins TRBV18 to TRBJ2-1; possible D gene TRBD1, 5 bases. The germline V gene has CDR1 KGHSH and CDR2 LQKENI. There are 16 residues in the CDR3. V lost 0 bases and J lost 6, with 15 bases in between.